Shown below are 5 T cell receptor beta chains from a single sample sequenced in a study of cytomegalovirus exposure and HLA in healthy donors. With 60 Vbeta and 13 Jbeta primers, the PCR was carried out. Assay: immunoSEQ multiplex PCR; the TCRdb copy retains only in-frame clones and omits some. The sample yields about 170,000 clones, around 80% seen once. The material sequenced was PBMCs. These receptors were obtained from a female donor in good health and CMV-seronegative.

A remark on this clone: The same CDR3 also results from other DNA sequences found in this sample. This chain links TRBV6-1 with TRBJ1-2; 8 positions agree with TRBD1. The CDR3 runs 13 residues. CDR1 is MNHNS and CDR2 is SASEGT in the germline V gene. With V trimmed by 2 bases and J by 8 bases, 4 bases remained unmatched. CDR3 nucleotide sequence: TGTGCCAGCAGTGAATTAACAGGGGGAGGCTACACCTTC. This translates into CASSELTGGGYTF.

V is TRBV28 and J is TRBJ1-5; D possibly corresponds to TRBD1 (5 bases). Per germline, CDR1 MDHEN and CDR2 SYDVKM. V lost 5 bases and J lost 0, with 14 bases in between. The CDR3 spans 16 residues. This CDR3 is CASSRGGRDSNQPQHF. CDR3 bases: TGTGCCAGCAGTAGGGGCGGGAGGGATAGCAATCAGCCCCAGCATTTT.

On this clone itself: This same CDR3 is encoded by further DNA sequences in the sample. J is TRBJ2-7 and V is TRBV27; TRBD1 matches 10 bases. This CDR3 is 15 amino acids long. In germline, CDR1 is MNHEY, CDR2 SMNVEV (reference sequence). J gave up 2 bases and V 6 bases, and 7 bases lay outside the gene matches. The CDR3 DNA reads as TGTGCCAGCAGCCTGTCCGGGACAGGGGCCTACGAGCAGTACTTC. Translation: CASSLSGTGAYEQYF.

The V gene is TRBV25-1, the J gene TRBJ2-7, with D uncertain. V was clipped by 3 bases and J by 4 bases, with 13 bases between them. CDR1 is MGHDK, CDR2 SYGVNS, per germline. The CDR3 consists of 14 residues. CDR3 amino acids: CASSESDLLYEQYF. Here the CDR3 DNA reads TGTGCCAGCAGTGAGTCGGATTTACTATACGAGCAGTACTTC.

This clone came up once. V and J are TRBV18 and TRBJ2-5; D is undetermined. Trimming shortened V by 5 bases and J by 5 bases, and 12 bases separated the two germline ends. Germline values: CDR1 KGHSH, CDR2 LQKENI. The CDR3 runs to 13 residues. The CDR3 protein is CASSSSNQETQYF. CDR3 bases: TGTGCCAGCTCATCTTCCAATCAGGAGACCCAGTACTTC.